This is a list of T cell receptor beta chains from one sample in a study of T cells after yellow fever vaccination. TCRdb reanalysed the 5' RACE reads using MiXCR and keeps one entry per CDR3 protein. Seen here are some 560,000 distinct CDR3 sequences, under 25% observed once, and the top ten hold roughly 13%. The source was PBMCs, collected 15 days after the yellow fever booster vaccination. Receptor source: a man aged 30-40 years who received the YFV17D yellow fever vaccine. Both conserved end residues are part of each CDR3. Fields, in order: V gene, D gene, clone size, J gene, CDR3 DNA, CDR3 protein. A D gene is named only where the DNA matches it firmly. Where a row states a size, it is once, few, many or the class of an expanded clone; other rows omit it.

>TRBV4-3|TRBD2|few|TRBJ2-1
TGCGCCAGCAGCCAGACTAGCGGGACGTACAATGAGCAGTTCTTC
CASSQTSGTYNEQFF
>TRBV29-1|TRBD1|-|TRBJ1-2
TGCAGCGTGGGAGGGGACAGATACAACTATGGCTACACCTTC
CSVGGDRYNYGYTF
>TRBV12-5|TRBD2|-|TRBJ2-1
TGTGCTAGTGGTAGCCCCGCCAGCGGGAACGATGAGCAGTTCTTC
CASGSPASGNDEQFF
>TRBV7-8|-|-|TRBJ2-2
TGTGCCACCACGGACTACAACACCGGGGAGCTGTTTTTT
CATTDYNTGELFF
>TRBV20-1|TRBD2|few|TRBJ2-1
TGCAGTGCTAGGACCCAAGCGGGAGTTAATGAGCAGTTCTTC
CSARTQAGVNEQFF
>TRBV7-9|-|-|TRBJ1-6
TGTGCCAGCAGCTTACTCGGAATGAGCTCCTATAATTCACCCCTCCACTTT
CASSLLGMSSYNSPLHF
>TRBV7-8|-|-|TRBJ2-1
TGTGCCAGCAGCCCCCTCGGCTGGCGGGGTGAGCAGTTCTTC
CASSPLGWRGEQFF
>TRBV6-5|-|-|TRBJ2-4
TGTGCCAGCAGTTACAGCCCACCAGCCGGGACCCAACGGGGAAACATTCAGTACTTC
CASSYSPPAGTQRGNIQYF
>TRBV14|-|-|TRBJ2-1
TGTGCCAGCAGCCATTCTTGGGGGAATGAGCAGTTCTTC
CASSHSWGNEQFF
>TRBV5-1|TRBD2|many|TRBJ2-7
TGCGCCAGTCTCCCCACAACTAGCGGGGTATACTACGAGCAGTACTTC
CASLPTTSGVYYEQYF
>TRBV5-1|TRBD1|many|TRBJ2-1
TGCGCCAGCAGGACAGGGTACAATGAGCAGTTCTTC
CASRTGYNEQFF
>TRBV4-3|TRBD2|few|TRBJ2-2
TGCGCCAGCAGCTTTAGCGGGAGTTACGCCGGGGAGCTGTTTTTT
CASSFSGSYAGELFF
>TRBV5-1|TRBD2|-|TRBJ2-3
TGCGCCAGCAGAAGGGGAGTCTCGGGAGGGCCAGAAGATACGCAGTATTTT
CASRRGVSGGPEDTQYF
>TRBV5-1|-|-|TRBJ1-5
TGCGCCAGCAGCTTGGCCCCCGGAGGGGAGACGGTTAATCAGCCCCAGCATTTT
CASSLAPGGETVNQPQHF
>TRBV7-2|-|few|TRBJ2-2
TGTGCCAGCAGCTTACTGGGGGCCGGGGAGCTGTTTTTT
CASSLLGAGELFF
>TRBV5-4|TRBD2|-|TRBJ2-3
TGTGCCAGCAGTTCCTCTAGCGGGTCGGGATCATTTACGCAGTATTTT
CASSSSSGSGSFTQYF
>TRBV3-1|-|-|TRBJ2-7
TGTGCCAGCAGCCAGTCATCCAGGGGAATAGGGGAGCAGTACTTC
CASSQSSRGIGEQYF
>TRBV5-1|-|few|TRBJ2-6
TGCGCCAGCAGCTGGGGGGACTCTGGGGCCAACGTCCTGACTTTC
CASSWGDSGANVLTF
>TRBV7-2|TRBD1|-|TRBJ1-4
TGTGCCAGCAGCTTAGAGGCCAGGGGGTATGAAAAACTGTTTTTT
CASSLEARGYEKLFF
>TRBV29-1|-|-|TRBJ1-4
TGCAGCGTTGGGGAGGGAGGAGGCGAAAAACTGTTTTTT
CSVGEGGGEKLFF
>TRBV4-3|-|-|TRBJ2-5
TGCGCCAGCAGCCAAAGCGTAAAAGAGACCCAGTACTTC
CASSQSVKETQYF
>TRBV7-8|-|few|TRBJ2-7
TGTGCCAGCAGCTTAGACGAGAACTACGAGCAGTACTTC
CASSLDENYEQYF
>TRBV5-4|-|few|TRBJ1-4
TGTGCCAGCAGCAGCCGGGACGTAGCCGATGAAAAACTGTTTTTT
CASSSRDVADEKLFF
>TRBV20-1|-|-|TRBJ2-7
TGCAGTGCCCCGAGGGGGTTTTCCGCCCTTGACGAGCAGTACTTC
CSAPRGFSALDEQYF
>TRBV30|-|few|TRBJ2-1
TGTGCCTGGGATCTAGAAGGACTCTCCCTTAATGAGCAGTTCTTC
CAWDLEGLSLNEQFF
>TRBV7-2|-|-|TRBJ1-1
TGTGCCAGCAGCGTACAGGGAGAGGGAGTAGCTTTCTTT
CASSVQGEGVAFF
>TRBV11-2|-|few|TRBJ1-1
TGTGCCAGCAGTTTATGGACCCGGGACGGGAACACTGAAGCTTTCTTT
CASSLWTRDGNTEAFF
>TRBV7-2|TRBD2|-|TRBJ2-3
TGTGCCAGCAGCTCTGCTAGCGGGAGGTCCGCAGATACGCAGTATTTT
CASSSASGRSADTQYF
>TRBV2|TRBD1|-|TRBJ2-4
TGTGCCAGCAGGGTTACAGGGGTCGAAAACATTCAGTACTTC
CASRVTGVENIQYF
>TRBV5-1|-|few|TRBJ2-5
TGCGCCAGCAGCTTGCGATGGGAGACCCAGTACTTC
CASSLRWETQYF
>TRBV20-1|-|-|TRBJ2-3
TGCAGTGGCAGGGGGGGGCCTGCCACAGATACGCAGTATTTT
CSGRGGPATDTQYF
>TRBV6-5|-|-|TRBJ2-7
TGTGCCAGCAGTCCCCCGGGAAGGCACGAGCAGTACTTC
CASSPPGRHEQYF
>TRBV5-1|-|-|TRBJ2-5
TGCGCCAGCGTCTTATTCGGGGGGCTCCAGGCAGAGACCCAGTACTTC
CASVLFGGLQAETQYF
>TRBV29-1|-|few|TRBJ1-4
TGCAGCGTTGAAAGGGCGGGGGCTGGTGAAAAACTGTTTTTT
CSVERAGAGEKLFF
>TRBV20-1|TRBD2|-|TRBJ2-5
TGCAGTGCTAGGCAGGGAGGGACGGAGACCCAGTACTTC
CSARQGGTETQYF
>TRBV7-9|TRBD2|-|TRBJ2-1
TGTGCCAGCGGGGCGACTAGCGGGAGGTACAATGAGCAGTTCTTC
CASGATSGRYNEQFF
>TRBV27|-|-|TRBJ1-1
TGTGCCAGCAGGTTAACTGGAAGGAACACTGAAGCTTTCTTT
CASRLTGRNTEAFF
>TRBV19|TRBD2|-|TRBJ2-1
TGTGCCAGTAGAAGGGCGGGAGGGCTCAACAATGAGCAGTTCTTC
CASRRAGGLNNEQFF
>TRBV6-1|-|-|TRBJ1-1
TGTGCCAGCACCCTCTCGGGGGGGAACACTGAAGCTTTCTTT
CASTLSGGNTEAFF
>TRBV20-1|TRBD1|few|TRBJ1-5
TGCAGTGCTAGACTACATACAGGGGTGAATCAGCCCCAGCATTTT
CSARLHTGVNQPQHF
>TRBV29-1|TRBD2|-|TRBJ2-7
TGCAGCGTTGAGGCACTAGCGGGAACATACGAGCAGTACTTC
CSVEALAGTYEQYF
>TRBV12-3/TRBV12-4|-|-|TRBJ1-6
TGTGCCAGCAGTCTCGAGGGTGGGGTAGGCTCACCCCTCCACTTT
CASSLEGGVGSPLHF
>TRBV29-1|-|-|TRBJ2-1
TGCAGCGCAAGGACCGCCGGGGTATACAATGAGCAGTTCTTC
CSARTAGVYNEQFF
>TRBV20-1|-|few|TRBJ2-7
TGCAGTGCTCGTCACCATACCTACGAGCAGTACTTC
CSARHHTYEQYF
>TRBV6-6|-|few|TRBJ2-7
TGTGCCAGCAACCCGACTGGCTACGAGCAGTACTTC
CASNPTGYEQYF
>TRBV20-1|-|few|TRBJ2-5
TGCAGTGCTGTACCTTTGAGCGGGTGGGAGACCCAGTACTTC
CSAVPLSGWETQYF
>TRBV9|-|-|TRBJ2-7
TGTGCCAGCAGCGTAGGGGATTTGAGCTCCTACGAGCAGTACTTC
CASSVGDLSSYEQYF
>TRBV25-1|-|-|TRBJ2-2
TGTGCCAGCAGTGTTCCTCAGGGGGAGCTGTTTTTT
CASSVPQGELFF
>TRBV9|-|few|TRBJ2-1
TGTGCCAGCAGCGTAATGGAGTACGGCAATGAGCAGTTCTTC
CASSVMEYGNEQFF
>TRBV5-1|TRBD2|-|TRBJ2-3
TGCGCCAGCAGCTCAGGCGGGAGAGGCGCAGATACGCAGTATTTT
CASSSGGRGADTQYF
>TRBV7-2|-|many|TRBJ2-4
TGTGCCAGCAGCTTAGAGACCGGGAGACAGTACTTC
CASSLETGRQYF
>TRBV20-1|TRBD2|few|TRBJ2-3
TGCAGTGCTAGGCCCACTAGCGGGAGGAAAGATACGCAGTATTTT
CSARPTSGRKDTQYF
>TRBV12-3/TRBV12-4|-|many|TRBJ2-1
TGTGCCAGCAGTTTGGGCGGGGGCCCCACTGAGCAGTTCTTC
CASSLGGGPTEQFF
>TRBV6-2/TRBV6-3|-|few|TRBJ2-2
TGTGCCAGCAGTTTCAGCCCAGCGAACACCGGGGAGCTGTTTTTT
CASSFSPANTGELFF